A single T cell receptor beta chain is shown here with its context. The target antigen is unknown. The data are from a study of T cells in localized non-small cell lung cancer. Notes on the study in general: Patients showing higher blood T cell density tended to see longer overall survival.

Produced via immunoSEQ multiplex PCR; TCRdb's table is partial and in-frame only. This sample carries about 77,000 clones, 88% of them seen once, and the ten largest clones take more than 20%. This TCR derives from a woman between 35 and 75 years old with stage I squamous cell lung carcinoma. This specimen was peripheral blood, taken before any cancer treatment.

This CDR3 is CASKEAGGTDTQYF. CDR3 DNA sequence: TGTGCCAGCAAGGAAGCGGGGGGCACAGATACGCAGTATTTT. The rearrangement links TRBV2 to TRBJ2-3; 8 bases are a match to TRBD2. CDR3 length: 14 residues. The V segment lost 7 bases and the J segment 1 base; nucleotides outside the gene matches: 4. Germline V gene lookup returns CDR1 SNHLY and CDR2 FYNNEI.